These 18 T cell receptor beta chains share one sample of origin, sequenced in a study of T cells in Graves' hyperthyroidism and ophthalmopathy. Amplification targeted TCR beta CDR3 regions from RNA transcripts. When the TCR CDR3 underwent first-round RT-PCR, the HTBI primer set was used. MiXCR, applied by TCRdb to the multiplex PCR reads, yields one record per CDR3 protein. The repertoire includes 400,000 to 550,000 distinct CDR3 sequences, less than 25% of them detected once, and approximately 11% sits in the top ten. The specimen was blood. All receptors come from a woman aged 25 to 39 with Graves' ophthalmopathy.

Comments on this clonotype: A junction boundary mismatches the germline segment, possibly from a read error. This rearrangement joins TRBV7-9 to TRBJ1-1; D is undetermined. The germline V gene encodes CDR1 SEHNR and CDR2 FQNEAQ (reference sequence). The CDR3 is 12 amino acids. CDR3 coding DNA: TGTTCCAGCAGCGGCCTTAACACTGAAGCTTTCTTT. Encoded protein: CSSSGLNTEAFF.

This clonotype has a count of ten or more. This chain joins TRBV4-1 and TRBJ1-2, with D perhaps TRBD1 (5 bases). This CDR3 has 19 residues. Germline-derived CDR1 and CDR2 are MGHRA and YSYEKL. With 3 bases removed from V and 5 bases from J, the gap between germline ends came to 28 bases. The CDR3 region is CASSQIAFGQTAMPYGYTF. For the CDR3, the DNA is TGCGCCAGCAGCCAGATTGCCTTCGGGCAGACAGCCATGCCTTATGGCTACACCTTC.

This rearrangement joins TRBV9 to TRBJ1-1; a possible D gene is TRBD1 (5 bases). The CDR3 consists of 16 residues. Germline V gene lookup returns CDR1 SGDLS and CDR2 YYNGEE. The V and J ends lost 0 bases and 6 bases respectively, with 18 bases between them. The CDR3 loop is CASSVGVLGKTAEAFF. CDR3 sequence (DNA): TGTGCCAGCAGCGTAGGAGTTTTGGGTAAGACAGCTGAAGCTTTCTTT.

In its sample, this clonotype was seen many times. The J gene is TRBJ2-7, the V gene TRBV19; tentatively, D is TRBD2 (6 bases). V was trimmed by 9 bases and J by 1 base, leaving 16 bases between them. Germline V CDR1 and CDR2: LNHDA, SQIVND (reference sequence). The CDR3 spans 14 residues. DNA for the CDR3: TGTGCCAGAGACGAGACTAGTCCGTCCTACGAGCAGTACTTC. It translates to CARDETSPSYEQYF.

The chain uses TRBV20-1 and TRBJ2-5; D gene ambiguous. CDR3 length: 13 amino acids. V lost 5 bases and J 3 bases, leaving 13 bases between the germline ends. Per the germline V gene, CDR1 is DFQATT and CDR2 is SNEGSKA (reference sequence). This CDR3 reads CSALDTYKETQYF. The CDR3 bases are TGCAGTGCTTTGGATACATACAAAGAGACCCAGTACTTC.

This rearrangement joins TRBV2 to TRBJ2-5; D is ambiguous. Trimming cost V 6 bases and J 4 bases, with 18 bases left between them. Germline CDR1 is SNHLY and CDR2 is FYNNEI. This CDR3 is 15 amino acids long. CDR3 sequence: CASSQDPPWVETQYF. CDR3 nucleotide sequence: TGTGCCAGCAGCCAAGACCCCCCGTGGGTAGAGACCCAGTACTTC.

J is TRBJ2-5 and V is TRBV29-1, with a possible D match to TRBD1 (6 bases). The CDR3 is made up of 16 amino acids. Trimming shortened V by 1 base and J by 5 bases, and 20 bases separated the two germline ends. CDR1 and CDR2 (germline): SQVTM, ANQGSEA. The CDR3 DNA reads TGCAGCGTTGAAGGTCGGGACACGGAATGGTACGAGACCCAGTACTTC. Translated, it gives CSVEGRDTEWYETQYF.

This clonotype was counted many times. The chain carries TRBV5-1 and TRBJ1-1, with D maybe TRBD1 (6 bases). The CDR3 is 14 residues long. V was cut by 4 bases and J by 3 bases, with 13 bases left in between. Looked up from germline, CDR1 is SGHRS and CDR2 is YFSETQ. The CDR3 nucleotides are TGCGCCAGCAGCCCCCCAACAGGGCACACTGAAGCTTTCTTT. Translated, it gives CASSPPTGHTEAFF.

The V call is TRBV6-1, the J call TRBJ2-5; 9 bases are shared with TRBD2. This CDR3 spans 16 amino acids. The germline gives CDR1 MNHNS, CDR2 SASEGT. After removal of 1 base from V and 10 bases from J, the junction contained 13 bases not matched to a gene. This CDR3 is CASSEVWASGIRGQYF. In DNA form, the CDR3 reads TGTGCCAGCAGTGAAGTTTGGGCTAGCGGGATCCGCGGCCAGTACTTC.

Ten or more counts support this clonotype. The chain couples TRBV30 to TRBJ1-1; D unclear. Trimming shortened V by 8 bases and J by 11 bases, and 9 bases separated the two germline ends. There are 8 residues in the CDR3. Germline V CDR1 and CDR2: GTSNPN, SVGIG (reference sequence). CDR3 sequence: CALDRAFF. DNA for the CDR3: TGTGCCCTGGACCGGGCTTTCTTT.

In its sample, this clonotype was seen many times. The genes are TRBV19 and TRBJ1-1; possibly TRBD1 for D (5 bases). This CDR3 spans 15 amino acids. The V gene's germline CDR1 is LNHDA and CDR2 SQIVND (reference sequence). With 5 bases removed from V and 0 bases from J, the gap between germline ends came to 13 bases. The CDR3 sequence: CASSLNRRMNTEAFF. In DNA, the CDR3 is TGTGCCAGTAGTTTAAACAGGCGAATGAACACTGAAGCTTTCTTT.

The chain uses TRBV10-1 and TRBJ2-5, with D uncertain. CDR3 length: 13 residues. Trimming shortened V by 6 bases and J by 0 bases, and 8 bases separated the two germline ends. Germline V gene lookup returns CDR1 WNHNN and CDR2 SYGVQD (reference sequence). The CDR3 here is CASSLHNQETQYF. The CDR3 DNA follows: TGCGCCAGCAGCCTACACAACCAAGAGACCCAGTACTTC.

This chain joins TRBV7-9 and TRBJ2-7; D gene unclear. CDR1 and CDR2 (germline): SEHNR, FQNEAQ (reference sequence). The CDR3 contains 12 residues. The germline V and J ends were trimmed by 3 bases and 4 bases, with 7 bases remaining between them. CDR3 in amino acids: CASSFGEYEQYF. The DNA of the CDR3 is TGTGCCAGCAGCTTTGGGGAATACGAGCAGTACTTC.

This clonotype occurred many times. This sequence joins TRBV29-1 and TRBJ2-5; D not resolved. V was shortened by 7 bases and J by 4 bases, with 10 bases between the two germline ends. This CDR3 has 11 residues. CDR1 and CDR2 (germline): SQVTM, ANQGSEA. The CDR3 protein is CSALRAETQYF. CDR3 DNA sequence: TGCAGCGCCCTTCGGGCAGAGACCCAGTACTTC.

This clonotype was recorded at least ten times. The chain carries TRBV7-9 and TRBJ2-7, with 8 bases fitting TRBD1. This CDR3 contains 15 residues. Losses at the gene ends were 5 bases for V and 5 bases for J; bases not matched to a gene: 11. Looked up from germline, CDR1 is SEHNR and CDR2 is FQNEAQ (reference sequence). The CDR3 DNA follows: TGTGCCAGCAGCCCAGGACAGGGACAAGGTGACGAGCAGTACTTC. This gives the protein CASSPGQGQGDEQYF.

This clonotype occurred once. The chain combines TRBV12-3 or TRBV12-4 with TRBJ2-2; D gene ambiguous. V was cut by 7 bases and J by 8 bases, with 8 bases left in between. This CDR3 is 11 amino acids long. The CDR3 region has the DNA TGTGCCAGCACCCGGAGAGGGGAGCTGTTTTTT. Protein product: CASTRRGELFF.

As concerns this clonotype: A much more abundant neighbour one base away suggests this may be a read error. This chain connects TRBV6-1 to TRBJ1-2; D not resolved. V lost 2 bases and J 2 bases, leaving 6 bases between the germline ends. Germline CDR1 MNHNS, CDR2 SASEGT. The CDR3 is 13 amino acids. The CDR3 loop reads CASSEKDNYGYTF. Written as DNA, the CDR3 is TGTGCCAGCAGTGAAAAGGACAACTATGGCTACACCTTC.

This clonotype was recorded many times. The chain uses TRBV14 and TRBJ1-2; tentatively, D is TRBD1 (6 bases). CDR3 length: 15 amino acids. The germline CDR1 and CDR2 sequences are SGHDN and FVKESK. Trimming removed 1 base at V and 2 bases at J, with 11 bases between. CDR3 DNA sequence: TGTGCCAGCAGCCAAGGGACAGCCTGGAACTATGGCTACACCTTC. Translated: CASSQGTAWNYGYTF.